The sequence of this T cell receptor beta chain was determined in a study of T cells in Graves' hyperthyroidism and ophthalmopathy. Turning to the study itself: At initial diagnosis, before any treatment had begun, peripheral blood was obtained.

General study findings and limits: Stable hyperthyroidism was separated from ophthalmopathy by a model based on 13 V-J features. Also found in blood were most expanded thyroid clonotypes above 0.001. Before onset, by a median of about six months, the model predicted ophthalmopathy.

This clonotype was seen repeatedly, ten times or more. Its antigen is not known. V was pared by 10 bases and J by 4 bases, with 13 bases between. The CDR3 has 12 residues. The CDR3 regions of TCR beta were amplified from RNA transcripts. The study used the HTBI primer set for a first-round RT-PCR of the TCR CDR3. TCRdb ran MiXCR on the multiplex PCR reads and lists one entry per CDR3 protein. The top ten hold 20% to 25% of the sample, which has more than 300,000 distinct CDR3 sequences, 14% seen once. The rearrangement joins TRBV12-3 or TRBV12-4 to TRBJ1-1; TRBD1 might be the D (5 bases). The sequence was obtained from a woman aged 25 to 39 with Graves' hyperthyroidism. The material sequenced was blood. CDR3 protein: CATNRLGTEAFF. The DNA for the CDR3 is TGTGCCACCAACAGGCTGGGCACTGAAGCTTTCTTT.